In this sample, the clone carrying this T cell receptor beta chain turned up a few times. As yet, its antigen is unknown. CDR1 and CDR2 (germline): LGHNT, FRNRAP. The CDR3 covers 15 residues. V was pared by 7 bases and J by 4 bases, with 19 bases between. This entry comes from a study of beta chain features in type 1 diabetes. Findings and caveats of the study: Moderately but significantly shorter TCRB CDR3s were found in Type 1 diabetes patients in all four CD4+ subsets.

The authors reverse transcribed all of the isolated RNA, so sequencing captured expressed TCRB transcripts. Clones were read by immunoSEQ multiplex PCR, and TCRdb kept only the in-frame ones, dropping some. The data hold approximately 150,000 clones, with about 13% observed a single time. The sequence was collected from a man aged 18 to 29 with type 1 diabetes. This chain uses TRBV12-5 with TRBJ2-5; a weak D match, TRBD1 (6 bases). The sample consisted of central memory CD4+ T cells from blood. CDR3 DNA: TGTGCTAGTGCCTCGGACAGCCGGAACCTAGAGACCCAGTACTTC. Translated, it gives CASASDSRNLETQYF.